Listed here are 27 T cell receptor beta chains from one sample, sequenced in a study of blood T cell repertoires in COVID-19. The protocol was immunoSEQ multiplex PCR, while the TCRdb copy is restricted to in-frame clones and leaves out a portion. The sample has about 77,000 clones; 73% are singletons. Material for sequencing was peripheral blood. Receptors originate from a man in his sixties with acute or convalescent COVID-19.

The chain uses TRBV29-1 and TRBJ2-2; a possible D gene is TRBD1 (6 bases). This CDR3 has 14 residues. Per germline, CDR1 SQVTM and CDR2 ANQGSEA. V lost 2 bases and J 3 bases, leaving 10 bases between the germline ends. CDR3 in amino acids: CSVERTAYTGELFF. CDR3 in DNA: TGCAGCGTTGAAAGGACAGCATACACCGGGGAGCTGTTTTTT.

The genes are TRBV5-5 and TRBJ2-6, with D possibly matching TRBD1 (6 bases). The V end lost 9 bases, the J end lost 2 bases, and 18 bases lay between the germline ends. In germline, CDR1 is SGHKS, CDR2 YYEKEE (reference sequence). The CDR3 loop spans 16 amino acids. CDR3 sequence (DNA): TGTGCCACATACCTACACAGGGATACTGGGGCCAACGTCCTGACTTTC. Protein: CATYLHRDTGANVLTF.

The CDR3 here is CSASRDYTF. The CDR3, as DNA: TGCAGTGCCAGTCGGGATTACACCTTC. V is TRBV20-1 and J is TRBJ1-2; no firm D call. The germline CDR1 and CDR2 sequences are DFQATT and SNEGSKA (reference sequence). CDR3 length equals 9 residues. V dropped 6 bases and J dropped 11 bases, with 10 bases sitting between them.

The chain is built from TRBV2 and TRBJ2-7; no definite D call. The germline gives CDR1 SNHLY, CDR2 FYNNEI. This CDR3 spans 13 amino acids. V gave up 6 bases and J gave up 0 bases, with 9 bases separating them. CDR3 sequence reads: CASRRESSYEQYF. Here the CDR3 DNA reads TGTGCCAGCAGAAGAGAGAGCTCCTACGAGCAGTACTTC.

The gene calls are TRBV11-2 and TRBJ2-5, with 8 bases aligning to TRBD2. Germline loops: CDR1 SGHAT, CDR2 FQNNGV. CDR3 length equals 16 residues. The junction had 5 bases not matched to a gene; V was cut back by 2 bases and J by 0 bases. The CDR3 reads CASSLRGGGNQETQYF. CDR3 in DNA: TGTGCCAGCAGCTTACGGGGCGGGGGGAACCAAGAGACCCAGTACTTC.

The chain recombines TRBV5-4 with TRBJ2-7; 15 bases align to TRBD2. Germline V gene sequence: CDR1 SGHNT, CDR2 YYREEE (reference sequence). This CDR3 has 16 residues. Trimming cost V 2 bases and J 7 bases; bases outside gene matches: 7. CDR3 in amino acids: CASSFGLAGGTVEQYF. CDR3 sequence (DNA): TGTGCCAGCAGCTTCGGACTAGCGGGAGGGACTGTGGAGCAGTACTTC. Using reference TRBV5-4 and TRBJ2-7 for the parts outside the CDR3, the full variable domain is ETGVTQSPTHLIKTRGQQVTLRCSSQSGHNTVSWYQQALGQGPQFIFQYYREEENGRGNFPPRFSGLQFPNYSSELNVNALELDDSALYLCASSFGLAGGTVEQYFGPGTRLTVT.

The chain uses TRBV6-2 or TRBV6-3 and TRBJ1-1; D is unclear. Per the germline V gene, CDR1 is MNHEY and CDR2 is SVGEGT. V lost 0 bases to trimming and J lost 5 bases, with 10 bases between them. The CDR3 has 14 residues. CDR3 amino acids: CASSYSISRTEAFF. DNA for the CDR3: TGTGCCAGCAGTTACTCTATCAGTCGAACTGAAGCTTTCTTT.

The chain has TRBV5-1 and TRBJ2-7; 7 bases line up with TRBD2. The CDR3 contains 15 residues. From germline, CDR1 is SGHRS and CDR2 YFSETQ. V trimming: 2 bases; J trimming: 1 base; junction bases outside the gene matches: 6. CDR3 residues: CASSLISGPSYEQYF. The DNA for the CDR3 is TGCGCCAGCAGCTTAATTAGCGGGCCTTCCTACGAGCAGTACTTC.

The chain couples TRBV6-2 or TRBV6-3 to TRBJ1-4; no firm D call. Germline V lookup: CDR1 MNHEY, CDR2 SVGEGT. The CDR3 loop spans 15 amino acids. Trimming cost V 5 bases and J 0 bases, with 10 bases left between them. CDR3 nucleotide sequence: TGTGCCAGCAGTACCCTCAGGACAACTAATGAAAAACTGTTTTTT. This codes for CASSTLRTTNEKLFF.

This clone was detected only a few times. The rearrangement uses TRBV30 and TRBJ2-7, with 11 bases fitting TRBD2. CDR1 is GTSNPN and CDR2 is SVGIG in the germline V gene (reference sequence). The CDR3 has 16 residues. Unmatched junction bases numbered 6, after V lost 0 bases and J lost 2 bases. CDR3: CAWSVGLAGGAYEQYF. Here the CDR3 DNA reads TGTGCCTGGAGTGTGGGCCTAGCGGGAGGAGCCTACGAGCAGTACTTC.

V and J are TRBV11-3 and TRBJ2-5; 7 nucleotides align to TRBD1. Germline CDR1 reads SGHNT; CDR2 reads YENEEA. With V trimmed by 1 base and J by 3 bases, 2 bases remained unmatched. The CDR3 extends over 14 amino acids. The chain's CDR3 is CASSLGTGEETQYF. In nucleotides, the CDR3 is TGTGCCAGCAGCTTAGGTACAGGGGAAGAGACCCAGTACTTC.

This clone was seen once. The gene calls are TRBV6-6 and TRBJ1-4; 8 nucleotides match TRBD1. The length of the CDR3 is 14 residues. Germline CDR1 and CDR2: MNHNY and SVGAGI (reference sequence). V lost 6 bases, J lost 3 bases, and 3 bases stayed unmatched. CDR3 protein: CASRKGQANEKLFF. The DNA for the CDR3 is TGTGCCAGCAGGAAGGGACAGGCTAATGAAAAACTGTTTTTT.

DNA for the CDR3: TGTGCCACCAGGCCTAAGGGGGCCGGCAATGAGCAGTTCTTC. This encodes CATRPKGAGNEQFF. The chain is built from TRBV24-1 and TRBJ2-1; 7 bases line up with TRBD1. CDR3 length: 14 residues. V was clipped by 7 bases and J by 6 bases; unmatched bases: 8. Germline V gene sequence: CDR1 KGHDR, CDR2 SFDVKD.

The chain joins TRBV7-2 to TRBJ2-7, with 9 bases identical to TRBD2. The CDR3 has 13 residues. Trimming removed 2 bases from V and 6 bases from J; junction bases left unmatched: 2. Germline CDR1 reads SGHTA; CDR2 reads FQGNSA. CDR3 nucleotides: TGTGCCAGCAGCTTACGAGCGGGGGGCGAGCAGTACGTC. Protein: CASSLRAGGEQYV.

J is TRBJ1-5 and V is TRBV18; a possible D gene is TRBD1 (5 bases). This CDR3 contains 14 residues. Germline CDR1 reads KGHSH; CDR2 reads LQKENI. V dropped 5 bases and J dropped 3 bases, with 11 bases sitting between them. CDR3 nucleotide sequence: TGTGCCAGCTCAGAAGACAGTTACAATCAGCCCCAGCATTTT. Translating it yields CASSEDSYNQPQHF.

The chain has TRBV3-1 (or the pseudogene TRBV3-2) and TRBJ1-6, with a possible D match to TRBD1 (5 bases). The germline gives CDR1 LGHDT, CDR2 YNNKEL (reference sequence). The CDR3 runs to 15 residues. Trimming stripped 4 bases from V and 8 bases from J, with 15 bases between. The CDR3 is CASSRSRQTDSPLHF. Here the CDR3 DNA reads TGTGCCAGCAGCCGATCCCGACAGACAGATTCACCCCTCCACTTT.

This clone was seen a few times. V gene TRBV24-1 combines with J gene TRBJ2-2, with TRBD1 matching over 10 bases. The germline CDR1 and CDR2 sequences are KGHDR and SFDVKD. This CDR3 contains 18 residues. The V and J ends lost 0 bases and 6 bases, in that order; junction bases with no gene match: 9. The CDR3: CATSDLVVRGQGSGELFF. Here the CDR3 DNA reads TGTGCCACCAGTGATTTGGTAGTAAGGGGACAGGGGTCCGGGGAGCTGTTTTTT.

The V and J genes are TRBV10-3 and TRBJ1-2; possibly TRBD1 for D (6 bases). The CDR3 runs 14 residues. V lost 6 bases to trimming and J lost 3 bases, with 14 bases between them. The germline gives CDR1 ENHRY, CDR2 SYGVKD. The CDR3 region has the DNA TGTGCCATCAGGGACAGCCTAGAGGACTATGGCTACACCTTC. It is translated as CAIRDSLEDYGYTF.

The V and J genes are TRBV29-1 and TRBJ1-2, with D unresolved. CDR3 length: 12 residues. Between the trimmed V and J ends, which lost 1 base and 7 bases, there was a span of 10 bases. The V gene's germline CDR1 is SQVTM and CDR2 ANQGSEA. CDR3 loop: CSVEVSGVGYTF. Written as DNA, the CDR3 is TGCAGCGTTGAAGTATCCGGGGTTGGCTACACCTTC.

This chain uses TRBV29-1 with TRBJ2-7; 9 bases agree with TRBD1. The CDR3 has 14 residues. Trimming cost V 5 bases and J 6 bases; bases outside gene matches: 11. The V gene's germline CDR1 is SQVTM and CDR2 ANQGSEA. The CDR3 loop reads CSVNRDREASEQYF. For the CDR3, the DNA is TGCAGCGTTAACAGGGACAGGGAAGCCTCCGAGCAGTACTTC.

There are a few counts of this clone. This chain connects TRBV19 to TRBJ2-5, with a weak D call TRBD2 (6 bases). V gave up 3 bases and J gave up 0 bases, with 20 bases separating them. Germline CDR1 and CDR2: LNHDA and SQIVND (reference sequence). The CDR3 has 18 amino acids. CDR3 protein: CASSIRRGTRANQETQYF. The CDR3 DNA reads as TGTGCCAGTAGTATTCGCCGGGGGACCAGGGCAAACCAAGAGACCCAGTACTTC.

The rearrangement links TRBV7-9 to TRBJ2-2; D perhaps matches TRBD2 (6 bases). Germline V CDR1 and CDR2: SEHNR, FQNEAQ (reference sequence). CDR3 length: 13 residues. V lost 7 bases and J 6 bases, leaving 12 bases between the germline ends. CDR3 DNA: TGTGCCAGCACCCCTGGGGGGTCCGGGGAGCTGTTTTTT. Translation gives CASTPGGSGELFF.

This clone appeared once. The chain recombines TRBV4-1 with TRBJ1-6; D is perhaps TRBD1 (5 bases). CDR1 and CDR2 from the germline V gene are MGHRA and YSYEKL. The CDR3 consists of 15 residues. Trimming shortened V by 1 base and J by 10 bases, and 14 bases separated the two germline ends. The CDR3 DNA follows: TGCGCCAGCAGCCAAGGAACGGGGGTATACTCACCCCTCCACTTT. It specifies CASSQGTGVYSPLHF.

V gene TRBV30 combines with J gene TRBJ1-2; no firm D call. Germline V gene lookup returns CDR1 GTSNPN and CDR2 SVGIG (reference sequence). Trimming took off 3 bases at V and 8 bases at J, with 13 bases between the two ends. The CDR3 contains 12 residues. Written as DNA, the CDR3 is TGTGCCTGGAGGGTCCAACTAGGGGGCTACACCTTC. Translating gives CAWRVQLGGYTF.

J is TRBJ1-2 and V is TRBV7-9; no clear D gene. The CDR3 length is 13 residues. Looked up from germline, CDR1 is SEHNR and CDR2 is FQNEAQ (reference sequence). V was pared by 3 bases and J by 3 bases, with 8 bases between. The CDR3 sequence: CASSLQEDYGYTF. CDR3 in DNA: TGTGCCAGCAGCTTGCAAGAGGACTATGGCTACACCTTC. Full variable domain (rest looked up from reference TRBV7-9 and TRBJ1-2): DTGVSQNPRHKITKRGQNVTFRCDPISEHNRLYWYRQTLGQGPEFLTYFQNEAQLEKSRLLSDRFSAERPKGSFSTLEIQRTEQGDSAMYLCASSLQEDYGYTFGSGTRLTVV.

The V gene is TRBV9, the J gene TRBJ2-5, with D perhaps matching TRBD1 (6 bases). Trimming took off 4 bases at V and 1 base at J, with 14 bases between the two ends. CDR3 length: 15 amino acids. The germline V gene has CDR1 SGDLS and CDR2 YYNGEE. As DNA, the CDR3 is TGTGCCAGCAGCCCCAGGGGCAGTTCCCAAGAGACCCAGTACTTC. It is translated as CASSPRGSSQETQYF.

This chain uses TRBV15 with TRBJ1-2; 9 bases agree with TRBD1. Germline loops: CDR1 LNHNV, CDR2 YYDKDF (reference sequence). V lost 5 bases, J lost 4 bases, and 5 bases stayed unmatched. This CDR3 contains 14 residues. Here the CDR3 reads CATSPQGATYGYTF. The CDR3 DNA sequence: TGTGCCACCAGCCCACAGGGGGCAACCTATGGCTACACCTTC.